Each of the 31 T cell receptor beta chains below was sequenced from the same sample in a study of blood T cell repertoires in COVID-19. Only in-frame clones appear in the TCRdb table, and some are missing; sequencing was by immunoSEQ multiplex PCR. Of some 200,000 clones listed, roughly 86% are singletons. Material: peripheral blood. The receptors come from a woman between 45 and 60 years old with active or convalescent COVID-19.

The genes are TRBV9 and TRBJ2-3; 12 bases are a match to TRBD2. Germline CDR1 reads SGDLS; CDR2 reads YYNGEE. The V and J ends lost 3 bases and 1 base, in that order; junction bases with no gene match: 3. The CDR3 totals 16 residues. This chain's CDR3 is CASSASSGGGTDTQYF. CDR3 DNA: TGTGCCAGCAGCGCCTCTAGCGGGGGGGGCACAGATACGCAGTATTTT.

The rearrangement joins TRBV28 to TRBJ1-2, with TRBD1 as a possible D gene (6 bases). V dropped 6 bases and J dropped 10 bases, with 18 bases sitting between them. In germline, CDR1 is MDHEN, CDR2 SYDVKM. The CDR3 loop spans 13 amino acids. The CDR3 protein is CASSLDRTVLYTF. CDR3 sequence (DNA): TGTGCCAGCAGCCTGGATAGGACAGTACTCTACACCTTC.

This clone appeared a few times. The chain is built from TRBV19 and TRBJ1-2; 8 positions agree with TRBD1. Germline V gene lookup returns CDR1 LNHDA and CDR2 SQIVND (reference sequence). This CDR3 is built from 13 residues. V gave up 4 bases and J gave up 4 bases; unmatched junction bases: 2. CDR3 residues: CASSTGQGYGYTF. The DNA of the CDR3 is TGTGCCAGTAGTACCGGACAGGGCTATGGCTACACCTTC. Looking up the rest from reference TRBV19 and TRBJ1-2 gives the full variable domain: DGGITQSPKYLFRKEGQNVTLSCEQNLNHDAMYWYRQDPGQGLRLIYYSQIVNDFQKGDIAEGYSVSREKKESFPLTVTSAQKNPTAFYLCASSTGQGYGYTFGSGTRLTVV.

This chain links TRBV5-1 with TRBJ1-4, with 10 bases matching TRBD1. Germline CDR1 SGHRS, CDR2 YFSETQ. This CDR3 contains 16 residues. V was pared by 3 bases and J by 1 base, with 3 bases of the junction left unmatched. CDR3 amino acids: CASSWGDRGTNEKLFF. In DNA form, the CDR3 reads TGCGCCAGCAGCTGGGGGGACAGGGGAACTAATGAAAAACTGTTTTTT.

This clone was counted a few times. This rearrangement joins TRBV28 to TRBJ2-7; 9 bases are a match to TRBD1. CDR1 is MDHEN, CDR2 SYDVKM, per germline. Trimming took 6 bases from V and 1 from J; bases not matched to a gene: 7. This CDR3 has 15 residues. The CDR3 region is CASRNPGQGSYEQYF. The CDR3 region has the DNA TGTGCCAGCAGAAATCCGGGACAGGGTTCCTACGAGCAGTACTTC.

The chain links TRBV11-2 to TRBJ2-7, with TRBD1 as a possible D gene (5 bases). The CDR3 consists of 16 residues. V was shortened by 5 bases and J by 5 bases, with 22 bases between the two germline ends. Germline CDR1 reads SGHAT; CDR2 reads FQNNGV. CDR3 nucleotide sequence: TGTGCCAGCAGCCTCTTGCCCCGACAGAAGCGCAACGAGCAGTACGTC. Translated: CASSLLPRQKRNEQYV.

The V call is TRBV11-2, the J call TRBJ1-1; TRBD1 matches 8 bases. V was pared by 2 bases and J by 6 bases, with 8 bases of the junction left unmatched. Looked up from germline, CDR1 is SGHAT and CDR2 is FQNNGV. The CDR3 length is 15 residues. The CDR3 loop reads CASSLTFGQGAEAFF. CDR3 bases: TGTGCCAGCAGCTTAACTTTCGGACAGGGCGCTGAAGCTTTCTTT.

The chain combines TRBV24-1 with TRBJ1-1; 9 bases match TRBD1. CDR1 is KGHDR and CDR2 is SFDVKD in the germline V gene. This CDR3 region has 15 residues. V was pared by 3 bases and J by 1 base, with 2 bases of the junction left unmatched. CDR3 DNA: TGTGCCACCAGTGATGCGACAGGGGGGAACACTGAAGCTTTCTTT. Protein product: CATSDATGGNTEAFF.

Written as DNA, the CDR3 is TGTGCCAGTAGTATTTCAGGGACTAACTATGGCTACACCTTC. This codes for CASSISGTNYGYTF. V usage is TRBV19 and J usage is TRBJ1-2; the D gene is possibly TRBD1 (5 bases). The CDR3 has 14 amino acids. V was pared by 3 bases and J by 0 bases, with 8 bases between. Germline CDR1 is LNHDA and CDR2 is SQIVND (reference sequence).

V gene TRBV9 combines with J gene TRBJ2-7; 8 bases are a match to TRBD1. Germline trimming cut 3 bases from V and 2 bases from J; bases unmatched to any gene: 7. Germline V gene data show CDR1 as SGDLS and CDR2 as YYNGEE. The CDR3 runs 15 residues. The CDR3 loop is CASSGGQGSPYEQYF. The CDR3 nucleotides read TGTGCCAGCAGCGGCGGACAGGGTAGTCCCTACGAGCAGTACTTC.

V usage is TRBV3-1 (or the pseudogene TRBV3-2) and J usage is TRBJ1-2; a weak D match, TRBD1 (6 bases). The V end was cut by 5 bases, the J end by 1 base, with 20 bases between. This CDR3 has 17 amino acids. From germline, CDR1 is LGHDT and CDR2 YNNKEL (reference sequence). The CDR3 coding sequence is TGTGCCAGCAGCGGAGGACAAGGCAGGGGATATAACTATGGCTACACCTTC. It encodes CASSGGQGRGYNYGYTF.

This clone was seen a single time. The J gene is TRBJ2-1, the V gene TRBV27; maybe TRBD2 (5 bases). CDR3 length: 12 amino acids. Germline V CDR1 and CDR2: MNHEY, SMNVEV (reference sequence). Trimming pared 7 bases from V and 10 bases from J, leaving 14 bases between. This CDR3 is CASTRRPGEQFF. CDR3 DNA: TGTGCCAGCACCAGACGGCCGGGGGAGCAGTTCTTC.

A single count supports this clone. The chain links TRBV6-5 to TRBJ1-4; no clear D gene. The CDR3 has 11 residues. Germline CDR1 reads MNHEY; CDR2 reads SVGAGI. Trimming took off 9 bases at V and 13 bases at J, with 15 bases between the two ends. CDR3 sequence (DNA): TGTGCCAGTGACCCTGAGGGAGGACTGTTTTTT. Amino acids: CASDPEGGLFF.

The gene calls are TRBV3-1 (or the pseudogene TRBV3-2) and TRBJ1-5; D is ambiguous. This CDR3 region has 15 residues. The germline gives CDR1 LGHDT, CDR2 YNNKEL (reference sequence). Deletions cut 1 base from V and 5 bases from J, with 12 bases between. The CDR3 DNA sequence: TGTGCCAGCAGCCAAGGCACGCGGGTGGATCAGCCCCAGCATTTT. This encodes CASSQGTRVDQPQHF.

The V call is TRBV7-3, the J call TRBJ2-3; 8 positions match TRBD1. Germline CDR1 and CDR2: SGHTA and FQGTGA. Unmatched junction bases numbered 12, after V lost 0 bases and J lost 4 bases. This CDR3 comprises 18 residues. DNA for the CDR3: TGTGCCAGCAGCTTAACGGGGGACAGGATGGGTGGCCCAGATACGCAGTATTTT. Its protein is CASSLTGDRMGGPDTQYF.

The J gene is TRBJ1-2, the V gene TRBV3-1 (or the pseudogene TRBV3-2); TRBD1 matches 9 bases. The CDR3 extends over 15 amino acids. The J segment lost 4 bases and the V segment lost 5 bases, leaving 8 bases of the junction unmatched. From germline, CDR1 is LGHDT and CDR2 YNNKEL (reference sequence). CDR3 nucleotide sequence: TGTGCCAGCAGCGCCGGGGACAGGGAGGGCTATGGCTACACCTTC. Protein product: CASSAGDREGYGYTF.

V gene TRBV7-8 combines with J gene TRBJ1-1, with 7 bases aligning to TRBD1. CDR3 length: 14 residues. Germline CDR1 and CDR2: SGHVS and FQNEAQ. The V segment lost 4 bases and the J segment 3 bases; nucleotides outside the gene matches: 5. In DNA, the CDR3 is TGTGCCAGCAGCTCGCCGGGACAGCACACTGAAGCTTTCTTT. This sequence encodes CASSSPGQHTEAFF.

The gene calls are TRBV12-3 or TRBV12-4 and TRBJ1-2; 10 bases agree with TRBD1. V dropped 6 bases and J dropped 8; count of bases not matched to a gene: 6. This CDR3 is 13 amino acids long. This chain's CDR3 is CASSRQGAGGYTF. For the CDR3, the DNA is TGTGCCAGCAGCCGACAGGGGGCCGGGGGCTACACCTTC.

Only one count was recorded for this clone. The CDR3 sequence is CAISAGGLDGTDTQYF. The DNA for the CDR3 is TGTGCCATCAGCGCAGGGGGCTTGGATGGTACAGATACGCAGTATTTT. The chain carries TRBV10-3 and TRBJ2-3; 8 bases are a match to TRBD1. Germline CDR1 is ENHRY and CDR2 is SYGVKD. The CDR3 consists of 16 residues. V lost 6 bases and J lost 3; bases outside the gene matches: 11.

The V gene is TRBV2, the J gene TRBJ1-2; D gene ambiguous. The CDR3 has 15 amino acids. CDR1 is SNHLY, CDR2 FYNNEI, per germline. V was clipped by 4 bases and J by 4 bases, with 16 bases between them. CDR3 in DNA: TGTGCCAGCAGTGGGCAGGACTCCCGCCTCTATGGCTACACCTTC. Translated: CASSGQDSRLYGYTF.

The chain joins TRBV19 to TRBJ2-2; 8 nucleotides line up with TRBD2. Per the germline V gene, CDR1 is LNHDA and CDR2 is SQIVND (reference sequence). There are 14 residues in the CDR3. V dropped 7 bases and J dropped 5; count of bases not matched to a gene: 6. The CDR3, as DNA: TGTGCCAGTATCGAACGGGAGGGTACCGGGGAGCTGTTTTTT. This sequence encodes CASIEREGTGELFF.

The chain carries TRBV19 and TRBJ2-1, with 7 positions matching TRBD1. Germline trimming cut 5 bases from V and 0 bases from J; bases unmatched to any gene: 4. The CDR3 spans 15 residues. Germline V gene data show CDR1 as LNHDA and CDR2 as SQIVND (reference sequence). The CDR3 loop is CASSLTGSSYNEQFF. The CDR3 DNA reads TGTGCCAGTAGTCTGACAGGGAGCTCCTACAATGAGCAGTTCTTC.

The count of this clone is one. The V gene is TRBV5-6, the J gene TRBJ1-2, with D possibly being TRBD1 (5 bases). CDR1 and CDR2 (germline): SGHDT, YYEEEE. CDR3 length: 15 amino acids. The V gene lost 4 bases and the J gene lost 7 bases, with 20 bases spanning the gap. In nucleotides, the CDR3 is TGTGCCAGCAGCCCCCGGCGGGGACCGGCTGGTGGCTACACCTTC. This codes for CASSPRRGPAGGYTF.

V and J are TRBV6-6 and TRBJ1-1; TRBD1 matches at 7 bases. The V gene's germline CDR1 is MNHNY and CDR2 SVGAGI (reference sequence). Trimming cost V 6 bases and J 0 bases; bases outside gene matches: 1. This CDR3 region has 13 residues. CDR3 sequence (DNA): TGTGCCAGCAGGGGACAGCTGAACACTGAAGCTTTCTTT. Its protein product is CASRGQLNTEAFF.

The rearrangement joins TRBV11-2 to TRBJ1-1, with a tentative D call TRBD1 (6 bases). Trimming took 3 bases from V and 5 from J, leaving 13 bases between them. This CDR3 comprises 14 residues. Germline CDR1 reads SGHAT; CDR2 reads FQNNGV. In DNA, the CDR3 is TGTGCCAGCAGCTTGAGACAGGAGAGAACTGAAGCTTTCTTT. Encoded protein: CASSLRQERTEAFF.

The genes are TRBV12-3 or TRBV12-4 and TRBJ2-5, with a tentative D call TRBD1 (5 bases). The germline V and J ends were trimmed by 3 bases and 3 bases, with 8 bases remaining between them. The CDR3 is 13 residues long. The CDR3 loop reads CASSLGLKETQYF. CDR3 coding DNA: TGTGCCAGCAGTTTGGGGCTTAAAGAGACCCAGTACTTC.

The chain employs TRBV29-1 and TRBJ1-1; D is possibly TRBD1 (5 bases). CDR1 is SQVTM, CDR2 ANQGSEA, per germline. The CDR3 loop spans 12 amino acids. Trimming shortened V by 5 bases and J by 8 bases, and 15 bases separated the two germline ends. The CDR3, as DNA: TGCAGCGTTATGGTGGGGGGTTTCGAAGCTTTCTTT. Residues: CSVMVGGFEAFF.

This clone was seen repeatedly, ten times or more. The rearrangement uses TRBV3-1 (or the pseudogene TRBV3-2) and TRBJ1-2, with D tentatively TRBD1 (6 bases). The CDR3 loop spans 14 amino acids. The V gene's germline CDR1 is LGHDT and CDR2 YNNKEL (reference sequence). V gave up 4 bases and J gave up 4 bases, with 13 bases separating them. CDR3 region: CASSPRRGAYGYTF. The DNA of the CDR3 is TGTGCCAGCAGCCCACGCAGGGGAGCCTATGGCTACACCTTC.

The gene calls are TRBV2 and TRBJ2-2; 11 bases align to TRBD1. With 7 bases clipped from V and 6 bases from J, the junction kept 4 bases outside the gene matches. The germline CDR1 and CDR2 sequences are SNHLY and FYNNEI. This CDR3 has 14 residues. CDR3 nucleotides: TGTGCCAGCAACCCGGGACAGGGGGCCGGGGAGCTGTTTTTT. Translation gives CASNPGQGAGELFF.

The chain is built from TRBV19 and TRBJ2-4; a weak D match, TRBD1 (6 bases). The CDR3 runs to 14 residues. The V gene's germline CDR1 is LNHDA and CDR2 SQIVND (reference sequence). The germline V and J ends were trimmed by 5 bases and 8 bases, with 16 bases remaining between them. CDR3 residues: CASSSGDGWDIQYF. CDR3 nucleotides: TGTGCCAGTAGTTCAGGGGACGGTTGGGACATTCAGTACTTC.

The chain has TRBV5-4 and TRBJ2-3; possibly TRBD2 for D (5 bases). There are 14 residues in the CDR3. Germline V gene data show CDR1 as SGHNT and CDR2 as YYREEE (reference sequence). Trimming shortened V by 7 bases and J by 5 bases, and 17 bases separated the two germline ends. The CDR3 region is CASHNRLAIDTQYF. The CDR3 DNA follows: TGTGCCAGCCACAATCGGCTAGCTATAGATACGCAGTATTTT.